This TCR beta chain was profiled in a study of T cell repertoires in cytomegalovirus infection. CDR1 and CDR2 from the germline V gene are SGHTA and FQGNSA. The CDR3 covers 14 residues. V was shortened by 7 bases and J by 4 bases, with 14 bases between the two germline ends. TCRdb reanalysed the reads using MiXCR and keeps one entry per CDR3 protein. The sample has about a million distinct CDR3 sequences, less than 40% seen once; the top ten hold roughly 13%. Many counts were recorded for this clonotype. Its target is unknown. Sequenced here: cultured CD8+ T cells from PBMCs, sampled from culture after CMV antigen stimulation. The genes are TRBV7-2 and TRBJ2-1; no definite D call. The TCR originated in a human donor in good health (CMV status not recorded). Some clones in this sample may be carry-over from other donors' samples. The CDR3 sequence: CASTDLTLYNEQFF. DNA of the CDR3: TGTGCCAGCACCGACCTGACCTTATACAATGAGCAGTTCTTC.